This TCR beta chain was obtained from a study of beta chain features in type 1 diabetes. Study-level results: Across all four CD4+ subsets, people with type 1 diabetes showed modestly shorter TCRB CDR3s.

Trimming cost V 3 bases and J 1 base, with 16 bases left between them. The germline gives CDR1 MGHRA, CDR2 YSYEKL. The CDR3 totals 16 residues. This clone was found a few times. Antigen: not known. Of the isolated RNA, all was reverse transcribed, and so the sequenced material was expressed TCRB transcripts. Produced via immunoSEQ multiplex PCR; TCRdb's table is partial and in-frame only. The data contain some 640,000 clones, roughly an eighth of them singletons. The specimen was naive CD4+ T cells from blood. The chain uses TRBV4-1 and TRBJ2-7; either TRBD1 or TRBD2 may fit D (5 bases each). The clonotype was recovered from a man aged 18 to 29 with type 1 diabetes. CDR3 loop: CASSHYPGPDSYEQYF. CDR3 coding DNA: TGCGCCAGCAGCCATTACCCGGGACCGGATTCCTACGAGCAGTACTTC.